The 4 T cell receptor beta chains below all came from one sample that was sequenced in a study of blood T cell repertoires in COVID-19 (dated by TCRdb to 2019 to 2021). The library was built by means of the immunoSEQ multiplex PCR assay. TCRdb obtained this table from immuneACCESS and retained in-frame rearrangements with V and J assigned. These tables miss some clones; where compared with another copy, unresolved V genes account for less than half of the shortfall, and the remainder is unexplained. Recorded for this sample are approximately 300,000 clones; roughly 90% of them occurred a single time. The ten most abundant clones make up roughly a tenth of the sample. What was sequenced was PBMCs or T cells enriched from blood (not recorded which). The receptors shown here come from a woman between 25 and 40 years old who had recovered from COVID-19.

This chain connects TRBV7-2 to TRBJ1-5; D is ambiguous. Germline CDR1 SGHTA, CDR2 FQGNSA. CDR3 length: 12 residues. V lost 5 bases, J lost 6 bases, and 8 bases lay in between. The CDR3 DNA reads TGTGCCAGCAGCGAACTGATTCAGCCCCAGCATTTT. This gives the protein CASSELIQPQHF.

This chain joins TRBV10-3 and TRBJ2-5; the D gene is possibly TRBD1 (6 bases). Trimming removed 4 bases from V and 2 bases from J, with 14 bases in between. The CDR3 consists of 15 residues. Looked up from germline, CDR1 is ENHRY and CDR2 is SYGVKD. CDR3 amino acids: CAISGHREGQETQYF. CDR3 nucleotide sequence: TGTGCCATCAGTGGACACAGGGAAGGGCAAGAGACCCAGTACTTC.

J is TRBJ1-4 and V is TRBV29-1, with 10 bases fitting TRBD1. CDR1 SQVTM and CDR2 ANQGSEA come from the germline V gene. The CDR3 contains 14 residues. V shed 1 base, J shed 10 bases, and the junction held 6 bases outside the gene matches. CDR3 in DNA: TGCAGCGTTGAAGCGGGGACAGGGGATTTAAAACTGTTTTTT. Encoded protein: CSVEAGTGDLKLFF.

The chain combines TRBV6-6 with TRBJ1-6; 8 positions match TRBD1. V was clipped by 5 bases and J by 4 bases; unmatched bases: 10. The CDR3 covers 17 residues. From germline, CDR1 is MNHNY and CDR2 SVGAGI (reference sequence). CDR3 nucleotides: TGTGCCAGCAGTCCCCGGGACAGGACCTTTTATAATTCACCCCTCCACTTT. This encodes CASSPRDRTFYNSPLHF.